The sequence of this T cell receptor (beta chain) was determined in a study of human T cells and chemical hapten exposure. Whole-study context: Donors were sensitized with 2% DPC on the upper inner arm. Across its approximately 25 weeks, the study gave patients weekly diphenylcyclopropenone doses to the scalp. Study results and limitations: TCRs exceeding 1 in 1000 frequency stayed unchanged with DPC sensitization.

TCRdb re-analysed the RACE reads in MiXCR, keeping a single row per CDR3 protein. Here the sample spans about 84,000 distinct CDR3 sequences, roughly a tenth being singletons. Points on this clonotype: Antigen unknown.

This sample's time point: patch test 2, 6 weeks after DPC sensitization. Regarding treatment: therapeutic diphenylcyclopropenone sensitization with weekly scalp DPC. The V gene's germline CDR1 is SGHTA and CDR2 FQGNSA. The CDR3 totals 15 residues. Trimming at V came to 6 bases and at J to 3 bases, leaving 7 bases not matched to a gene. This rearrangement joins TRBV7-2 to TRBJ1-5; 8 nucleotides agree with TRBD1. Here the sequenced sample was whole blood, taken in connection with sensitization to the hapten diphenylcyclopropenone (DPC). The TCR sequence derives from a woman aged 45-65 years with alopecia areata. Some clones in this sample may be carry-over from other donors' samples. The CDR3 here is CASRAGTGNNQPQHF. The CDR3, as DNA: TGTGCCAGCAGGGCCGGGACAGGTAACAATCAGCCCCAGCATTTT.